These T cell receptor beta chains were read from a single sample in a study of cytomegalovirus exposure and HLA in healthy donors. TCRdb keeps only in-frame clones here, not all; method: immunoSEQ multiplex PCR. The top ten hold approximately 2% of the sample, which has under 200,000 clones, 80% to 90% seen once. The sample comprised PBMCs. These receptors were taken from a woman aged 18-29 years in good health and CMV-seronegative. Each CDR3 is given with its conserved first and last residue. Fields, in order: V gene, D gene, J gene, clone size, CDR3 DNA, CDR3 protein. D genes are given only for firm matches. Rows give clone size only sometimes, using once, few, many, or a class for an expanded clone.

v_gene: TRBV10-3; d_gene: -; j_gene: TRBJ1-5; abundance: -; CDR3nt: TGTGCCATCAGTGACAATGGACAGAATCAGCCCCAGCATTTT; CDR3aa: CAISDNGQNQPQHF
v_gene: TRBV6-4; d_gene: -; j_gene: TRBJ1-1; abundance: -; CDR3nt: TGTGCCAGCAGTGACTCCCCAACCCGACAGGTGGTGAAAGCTTTCTTT; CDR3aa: CASSDSPTRQVVKAFF
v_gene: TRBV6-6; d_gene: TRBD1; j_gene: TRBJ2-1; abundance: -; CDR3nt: TGTGCCAGCAGTCCCGGGACAGGGGGCAAGAATGAGCAGTTCTTC; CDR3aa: CASSPGTGGKNEQFF
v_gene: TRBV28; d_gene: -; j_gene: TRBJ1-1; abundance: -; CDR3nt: TGTGCCAGCGGCGGGACGGACACTGAAGCTTTCTTT; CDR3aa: CASGGTDTEAFF
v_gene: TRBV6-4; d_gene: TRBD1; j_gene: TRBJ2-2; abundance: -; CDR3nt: TGTGCCAGCAGTGACTTTGAGACAGGGGTTCGCGGGGAGCTGTTTTTT; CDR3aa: CASSDFETGVRGELFF
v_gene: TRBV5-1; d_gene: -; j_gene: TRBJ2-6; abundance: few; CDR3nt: TGCGCCAGCAGCTTGGTCGTAGTCCCTGGGGCCAACGTCCTGACTTTC; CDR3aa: CASSLVVVPGANVLTF
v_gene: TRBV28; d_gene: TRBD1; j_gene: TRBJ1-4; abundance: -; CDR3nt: TGTGCCAGCAGTCCACCCGGCGGGACAGGGAACGAAAAACTGTTTTTT; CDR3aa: CASSPPGGTGNEKLFF
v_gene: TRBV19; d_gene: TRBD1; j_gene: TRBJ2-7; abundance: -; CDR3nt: TGTGCCAGTAGTCGGTCGGGACAGCTATACGAGCAGTACTTC; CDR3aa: CASSRSGQLYEQYF
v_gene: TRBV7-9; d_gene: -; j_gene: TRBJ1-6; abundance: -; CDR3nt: TGTGCCAGTGGGACTGTGGGTTCACCCCTCCACTTT; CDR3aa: CASGTVGSPLHF
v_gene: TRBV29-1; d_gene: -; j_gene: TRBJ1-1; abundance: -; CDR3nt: TGCAGCGTCGGCGGGGGCCACACTGAAGCTTTCTTT; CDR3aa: CSVGGGHTEAFF
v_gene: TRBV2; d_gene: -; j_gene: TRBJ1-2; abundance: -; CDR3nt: TGTGCCAGCAGCGAAGGACAGTTCCTGGGCTACACCTTC; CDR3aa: CASSEGQFLGYTF
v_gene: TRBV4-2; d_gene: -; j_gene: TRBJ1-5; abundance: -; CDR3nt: TGTGCCAGCAGCCAAGATCTCGGTATAACTAATCAGCCCCAGCATTTT; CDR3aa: CASSQDLGITNQPQHF
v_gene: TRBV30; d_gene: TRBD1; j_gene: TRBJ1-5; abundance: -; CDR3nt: TGTGCCTGGAGCGTTTCGAACAGGGGGGGGAATCAGCCCCAGCATTTT; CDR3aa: CAWSVSNRGGNQPQHF
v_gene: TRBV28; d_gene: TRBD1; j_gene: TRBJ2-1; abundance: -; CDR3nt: TGTGCCAGCAGTTGGGTCCGTCCAGGGGACAGGGGGTTGAATGAGCAGTTCTTC; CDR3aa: CASSWVRPGDRGLNEQFF
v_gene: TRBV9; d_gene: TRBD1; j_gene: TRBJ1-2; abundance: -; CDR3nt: TGTGCCAGCAGCCCCCAACAGGGGTGGGGCTACACCTTC; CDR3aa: CASSPQQGWGYTF
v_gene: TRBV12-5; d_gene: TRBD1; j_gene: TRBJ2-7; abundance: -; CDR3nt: TGTGCTAGTGGGTCGGGACAGCGACCCTACGAGCAGTACTTC; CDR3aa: CASGSGQRPYEQYF
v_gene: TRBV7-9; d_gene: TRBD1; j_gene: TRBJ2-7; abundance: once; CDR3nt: TGTTCCAGCAGCTCAATATTAACGGACAGGGGTGGGGAGCAGTACTTC; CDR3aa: CSSSSILTDRGGEQYF
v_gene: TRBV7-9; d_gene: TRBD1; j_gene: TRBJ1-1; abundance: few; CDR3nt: TGTGCCAGCAGTCGGGGACAGGGCGAGGGACCCACTGAAGCTTTCTTT; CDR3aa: CASSRGQGEGPTEAFF
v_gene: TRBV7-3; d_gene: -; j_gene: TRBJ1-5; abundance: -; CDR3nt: TGTGCCAGCAGCTTAAAACCAGGGGTAGTGCAGCCCCAGCATTTT; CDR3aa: CASSLKPGVVQPQHF
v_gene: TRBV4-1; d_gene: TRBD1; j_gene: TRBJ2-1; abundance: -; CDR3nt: TGCGCCAGCAGCCAATGGGGACAGGTGATCGATGAGCAGTTCTTC; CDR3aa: CASSQWGQVIDEQFF
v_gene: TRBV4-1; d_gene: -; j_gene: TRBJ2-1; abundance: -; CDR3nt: TGCGCCAGCAGCCAAGGATTTCATATTACTACGAGCTCCTACAATGAGCAGTTCTTC; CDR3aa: CASSQGFHITTSSYNEQFF
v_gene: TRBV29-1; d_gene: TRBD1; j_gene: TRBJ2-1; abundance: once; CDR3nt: TGCAGCGGCCTCCGGGACAGCCATGAGCAGTTCTTC; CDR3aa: CSGLRDSHEQFF
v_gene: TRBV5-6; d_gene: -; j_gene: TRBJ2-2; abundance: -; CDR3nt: TGTGCCAGCAGCTTGACGGGAGTTGCCGGGGAGCTGTTTTTT; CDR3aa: CASSLTGVAGELFF
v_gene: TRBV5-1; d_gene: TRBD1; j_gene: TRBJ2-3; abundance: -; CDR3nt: TGCGCCAGCAGCTTGGCGGGACAGAGCACAGATACGCAGTATTTT; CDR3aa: CASSLAGQSTDTQYF
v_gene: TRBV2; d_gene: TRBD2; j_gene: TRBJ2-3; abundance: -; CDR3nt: TGTGCCAGCAGGGAGGGTCTCGTCCGGGGGGGGGCCACAGATACGCAGTATTTT; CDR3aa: CASREGLVRGGATDTQYF
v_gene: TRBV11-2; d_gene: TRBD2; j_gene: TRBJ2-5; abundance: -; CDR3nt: TGTGCCAGCAGCCCCCGACTAGCGGAGGGGCAAGAGACCCAGTACTTC; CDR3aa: CASSPRLAEGQETQYF
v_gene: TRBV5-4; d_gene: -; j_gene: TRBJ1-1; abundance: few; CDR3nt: TGTGCCAGCAGTCAAAAGAACACTGAAGCTTTCTTT; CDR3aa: CASSQKNTEAFF
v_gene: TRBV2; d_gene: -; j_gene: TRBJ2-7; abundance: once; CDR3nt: TGTGCCAGCAGTGAAGACGTGGGGCGTGCCTACGAGCAGTACTTC; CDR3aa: CASSEDVGRAYEQYF
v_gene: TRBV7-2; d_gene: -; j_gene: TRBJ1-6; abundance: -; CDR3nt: TGTGCCAGCAGCTCAGCACTGGTGTCTTTCGACTCCTATAATTCACCCCTCCACTTT; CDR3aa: CASSSALVSFDSYNSPLHF
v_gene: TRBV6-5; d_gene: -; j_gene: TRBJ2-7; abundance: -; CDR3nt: TGTGCCAGCAGTTCCATGGGTCCAGGCTACGAGCAGTACTTC; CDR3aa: CASSSMGPGYEQYF
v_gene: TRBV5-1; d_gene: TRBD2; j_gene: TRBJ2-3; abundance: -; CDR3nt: TGCGCCAGCAGTCGTCAAGGAGGACTAGCGGGTGGCACAGATACGCAGTATTTT; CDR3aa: CASSRQGGLAGGTDTQYF
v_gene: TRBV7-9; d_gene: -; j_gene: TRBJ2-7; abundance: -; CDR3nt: TGTGCCAGCAGCTTGAATACAGGGACCGAGCAGTACTTC; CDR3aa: CASSLNTGTEQYF
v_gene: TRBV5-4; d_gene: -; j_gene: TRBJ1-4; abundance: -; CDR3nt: TGTGCCAGCAGCTTGGATACACAGCATAATGAAAAACTGTTTTTT; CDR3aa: CASSLDTQHNEKLFF
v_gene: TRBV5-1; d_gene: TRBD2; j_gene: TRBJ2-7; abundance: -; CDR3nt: TGCGCCAGCAGCTTGGCCCCCTTCAGTAGCGGGGGGCCTTCGTACGAGCAGTACTTC; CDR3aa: CASSLAPFSSGGPSYEQYF
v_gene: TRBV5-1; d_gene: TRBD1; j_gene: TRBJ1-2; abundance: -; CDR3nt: TGCGCCAGCAGTCGGACAGGGGGCAACTATGGCTACACCTTC; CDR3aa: CASSRTGGNYGYTF
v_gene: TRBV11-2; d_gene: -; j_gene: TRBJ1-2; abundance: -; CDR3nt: TGTGCCAGCAGCCGCGACACAGATGGCTACACCTTC; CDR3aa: CASSRDTDGYTF
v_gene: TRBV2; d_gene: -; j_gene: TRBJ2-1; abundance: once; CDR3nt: TGTGCCAGCAGTGAACAGGGGTCCTACAATGAGCAGTTCTTC; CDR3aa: CASSEQGSYNEQFF
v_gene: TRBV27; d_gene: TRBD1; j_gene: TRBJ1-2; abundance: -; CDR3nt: TGTGCCAGCAGTTTAGGACAGGGGGTCACCTATGGCTACACCTTC; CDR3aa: CASSLGQGVTYGYTF
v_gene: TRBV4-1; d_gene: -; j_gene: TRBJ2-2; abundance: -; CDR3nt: TGCGCCAGCAGCCAGGGTAGGGGAGGGAACACCGGGGAGCTGTTTTTT; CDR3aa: CASSQGRGGNTGELFF
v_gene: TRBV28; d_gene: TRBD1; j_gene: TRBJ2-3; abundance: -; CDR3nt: TGTGCCAGCAGTTTAAAAGGACAGGGGCCCGCAGATACGCAGTATTTT; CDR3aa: CASSLKGQGPADTQYF